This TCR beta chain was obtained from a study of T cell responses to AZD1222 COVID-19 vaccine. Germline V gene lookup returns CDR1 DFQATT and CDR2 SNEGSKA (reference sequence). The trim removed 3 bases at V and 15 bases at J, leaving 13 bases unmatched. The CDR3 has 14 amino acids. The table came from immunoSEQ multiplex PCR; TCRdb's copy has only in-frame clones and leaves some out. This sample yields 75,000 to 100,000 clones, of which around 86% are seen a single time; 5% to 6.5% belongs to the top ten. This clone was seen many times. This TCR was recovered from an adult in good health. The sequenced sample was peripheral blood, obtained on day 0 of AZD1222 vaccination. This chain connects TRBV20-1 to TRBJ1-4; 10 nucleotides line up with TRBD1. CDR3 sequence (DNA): TGCAGTGCTAGTAGAGGGACAGGGGTCTTGGGGGTGTTTTTT. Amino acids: CSASRGTGVLGVFF.